Below, 3 T cell receptor beta chains from the same sample are listed, as sequenced in a study of blood T cell repertoires in COVID-19 (dated by TCRdb to between 2020 and 2021). Library preparation used the immunoSEQ multiplex PCR assay. Held by TCRdb, this immuneACCESS table contains in-frame sequences only and omits some clones. Under half of the omission traces to an unresolved V gene where checked; the cause of the rest is unknown. Across this sample there are roughly 53,000 clones, with 75% to 95% seen only once. About 8.6% of the sample is in the top ten clones. The sequenced sample was peripheral blood. The receptors shown here come from a woman in her thirties or forties with active COVID-19.

V and J are TRBV13 and TRBJ2-7; D is undetermined. The CDR3 runs 11 residues. The germline V gene encodes CDR1 PRHDT and CDR2 FYEKMQ (reference sequence). V was shortened by 0 bases and J by 6 bases, with 3 bases between the two germline ends. This CDR3 reads CASSLGGEQYF. The DNA of the CDR3 is TGTGCCAGCAGCTTAGGCGGCGAGCAGTACTTC.

The J gene is TRBJ1-2, the V gene TRBV20-1; TRBD1 matches at 8 bases. Germline CDR1 and CDR2: DFQATT and SNEGSKA (reference sequence). The ends lost 3 bases at V and 4 bases at J; junction bases unmatched: 4. The CDR3 contains 13 residues. The CDR3 sequence is CSASQGAAYGYTF. For the CDR3, the DNA is TGCAGTGCTAGTCAGGGGGCCGCCTATGGCTACACCTTC.

The rearrangement links TRBV6-5 to TRBJ2-7; 11 nucleotides align to TRBD1. Unmatched junction bases numbered 8, after V lost 6 bases and J lost 7 bases. The germline CDR1 and CDR2 sequences are MNHEY and SVGAGI. The CDR3 contains 14 residues. The CDR3 spells CASRSDRGLGEQYF. Here the CDR3 DNA reads TGTGCCAGCAGGTCGGACAGGGGGCTGGGGGAGCAGTACTTC.